The 13 T cell receptor beta chains below were found in one sample sequenced in a study of blood T cell repertoires in COVID-19. Sequencing was performed with immunoSEQ multiplex PCR; in TCRdb, only in-frame clones are kept and a portion is missing. The top ten clones hold approximately 9.3% of a sample with around 430,000 clones, just under 90% of them seen once. Material: PBMCs or T cells enriched from blood (not recorded which). These receptors were taken from a woman aged 50 to 60 who had recovered from COVID-19.

The chain joins TRBV7-2 to TRBJ1-1; D may be TRBD1 (6 bases). The CDR3 sequence is 15 residues long. Trimming shortened V by 4 bases and J by 6 bases, and 18 bases separated the two germline ends. CDR1 is SGHTA, CDR2 FQGNSA, per germline. CDR3 nucleotide sequence: TGTGCCAGCAGCTATACACCACAGGGTTGGGCTGAAGCTTTCTTT. Translated: CASSYTPQGWAEAFF.

This rearrangement joins TRBV6-1 to TRBJ1-5; 8 positions agree with TRBD1. The CDR3 extends over 15 amino acids. The junction had 13 bases not matched to a gene; V was cut back by 9 bases and J by 6 bases. CDR1 MNHNS and CDR2 SASEGT come from the germline V gene. CDR3 in DNA: TGTGCCAGTGTCCCCGGACAGGGTTTGGTTCAGCCCCAGCATTTT. Its protein product is CASVPGQGLVQPQHF.

Only one count was recorded for this clone. The chain carries TRBV30 and TRBJ2-2; D unresolved. Germline V gene lookup returns CDR1 GTSNPN and CDR2 SVGIG (reference sequence). CDR3 length equals 15 residues. Trimming removed 2 bases at V and 2 bases at J, with 12 bases between. The CDR3 bases are TGTGCCTGGAGTACCGTTCGGGTTAACACCGGGGAGCTGTTTTTT. Amino acids: CAWSTVRVNTGELFF.

This sequence joins TRBV28 and TRBJ1-1; D possibly corresponds to TRBD1 (6 bases). The CDR3 runs to 16 residues. The V and J ends lost 4 bases and 2 bases respectively, with 17 bases between them. Germline V gene sequence: CDR1 MDHEN, CDR2 SYDVKM. The CDR3 spells CASSSPGVGTNTEAFF. The CDR3 region has the DNA TGTGCCAGCAGTTCCCCCGGGGTTGGGACAAACACTGAAGCTTTCTTT.

This rearrangement joins TRBV7-2 to TRBJ1-2; D ambiguous. The CDR3 runs 15 residues. Trimming cost V 5 bases and J 2 bases, with 15 bases left between them. The germline CDR1 and CDR2 sequences are SGHTA and FQGNSA. CDR3 region: CASSPPGLQNYGYTF. The CDR3 nucleotides read TGTGCCAGCAGCCCCCCTGGGTTACAGAACTATGGCTACACCTTC.

The V gene is TRBV30, the J gene TRBJ1-5; 8 nucleotides agree with TRBD1. The germline V gene encodes CDR1 GTSNPN and CDR2 SVGIG (reference sequence). The ends lost 3 bases at V and 4 bases at J; junction bases unmatched: 5. The CDR3 runs 14 residues. CDR3 in DNA: TGTGCCTGGAGCATGGGACAGGCGAATCAGCCCCAGCATTTT. Translation gives CAWSMGQANQPQHF.

This clone has just one count. V usage is TRBV27 and J usage is TRBJ1-2; 8 positions match TRBD1. The CDR3 totals 17 residues. J gave up 0 bases and V 6 bases, and 12 bases lay outside the gene matches. Germline V CDR1 and CDR2: MNHEY, SMNVEV (reference sequence). The CDR3 DNA is TGTGCCAGCAGGCCGTACAGGGGGGTAAATCCTAACTATGGCTACACCTTC. The encoded protein is CASRPYRGVNPNYGYTF.

V usage is TRBV7-2 and J usage is TRBJ1-6; D possibly corresponds to TRBD1 (6 bases). The CDR3 loop spans 15 amino acids. V was clipped by 4 bases and J by 8 bases, with 15 bases between them. The germline V gene has CDR1 SGHTA and CDR2 FQGNSA. Here the CDR3 DNA reads TGTGCCAGCAGCTCGACAGGTTTGCCCCATTCACCCCTCCACTTT. Translating gives CASSSTGLPHSPLHF.

With respect to this clone: Other DNA variants within this sample encode the same CDR3. V usage is TRBV19 and J usage is TRBJ1-3; D is possibly TRBD1 (5 bases). Germline V CDR1 and CDR2: LNHDA, SQIVND (reference sequence). The CDR3 is 14 amino acids. V was pared by 4 bases and J by 3 bases, with 10 bases between. The CDR3 DNA is TGTGCCAGTAGTACAGGGAACAGTGGAAACACCATATATTTT. Translating gives CASSTGNSGNTIYF.

The chain has TRBV28 and TRBJ1-2, with D possibly TRBD1 on 5 matching bases. The CDR3 sequence is 14 residues long. Trimming stripped 5 bases from V and 5 bases from J, with 15 bases between. CDR1 and CDR2 from the germline V gene are MDHEN and SYDVKM. The CDR3 protein is CASSPGDGGYGYTF. In nucleotides, the CDR3 is TGTGCCAGCAGTCCGGGGGACGGGGGGTATGGCTACACCTTC.

The chain combines TRBV12-3 or TRBV12-4 with TRBJ2-1; maybe TRBD1 (5 bases). The CDR3 sequence is 13 residues long. Between the trimmed V and J ends, which lost 4 bases and 11 bases, there was a span of 15 bases. The CDR3, as DNA: TGTGCCAGCAGTTCTTACGACAGAAGTAAGCAGTTCTTC. It codes for CASSSYDRSKQFF.

The chain employs TRBV27 and TRBJ1-1; 7 nucleotides align to TRBD1. Trimming cost V 5 bases and J 11 bases; bases outside gene matches: 11. Per germline, CDR1 MNHEY and CDR2 SMNVEV (reference sequence). The CDR3 consists of 13 residues. The CDR3 sequence is CASSHTTGFGAFF. DNA of the CDR3: TGTGCCAGCAGTCACACGACAGGGTTTGGGGCTTTCTTT.

The J gene is TRBJ1-1, the V gene TRBV28; TRBD1 is a possible D gene (6 bases). Germline CDR1 MDHEN, CDR2 SYDVKM. The germline V and J ends were trimmed by 7 bases and 3 bases, with 12 bases remaining between them. The CDR3 spans 13 residues. DNA of the CDR3: TGTGCCAGCAAAGCCCCAGGGGACACTGAAGCTTTCTTT. Its protein product is CASKAPGDTEAFF.